Listed below are T cell receptor beta chains from one sample, sequenced in a study of vaccination effects on CD4 cells after COVID-19. No cognate antigen is known for these TCRs. Produced via immunoSEQ multiplex PCR; TCRdb's table is partial and in-frame only. The sample records tens of thousands of clones, around 79% being singletons. The sequences come from CD4+ T cells from PBMCs cultured with SARS-CoV-2 spike peptides, collected before COVID-19 vaccination. These receptors all stem from a human donor who received a COVID-19 vaccine. Each CDR3 is given with its conserved first and last residue. D genes are given only for firm matches. Size is omitted from some rows. Given values are once, few, many or a class for expanded clones.

size	V	J	D	DNA	CDR3
.	TRBV29-1	TRBJ2-5	.	TGCAGCGCGTCAAGGACGGATTACCAAGAGACCCAGTACTTC	CSASRTDYQETQYF
once	TRBV5-1	TRBJ1-3	.	TGCGCCAGCAGCTCTGACAGTGTCCCCTCTGGAAACACCATATATTTT	CASSSDSVPSGNTIYF
.	TRBV9	TRBJ1-1	.	TGTGCCAGCAGCGTAGATCGGGAAACTGAAGCTTTCTTT	CASSVDRETEAFF
.	TRBV5-1	TRBJ1-4	.	TGCGCCAGCAGCGACGACAGCCAGGGGGAAAAACTGTTTTTT	CASSDDSQGEKLFF
.	TRBV24-1	TRBJ1-4	.	TGTGCCAATAGGATTAGGGGGGTTCGGAATGAAAAACTGTTTTTT	CANRIRGVRNEKLFF
.	TRBV10-1	TRBJ2-1	.	TGCGCCAGCAGTCTTAGTCTATACAATGAGCAGTTCTTC	CASSLSLYNEQFF
.	TRBV29-1	TRBJ2-1	TRBD2	TGCAGCGTTGAAGATCTCGGGGCTAGCGGGGTTATGTGGGGTGAGCAGTTCTTC	CSVEDLGASGVMWGEQFF
.	TRBV28	TRBJ2-3	.	TGTGCCAGCAGTTTATTCCCACGGACGGATACGCAGTATTTT	CASSLFPRTDTQYF
.	TRBV14	TRBJ1-1	.	TGTGCCAGCAGCCAACTTCGGGTAGCGGAAGCTTTCTTT	CASSQLRVAEAFF
.	TRBV4-3	TRBJ1-2	.	TGCGCCAGCAGCCAAGATCGAGGCAGAGGGAATTATGGCTACACCTTC	CASSQDRGRGNYGYTF
.	TRBV6-6	TRBJ1-4	TRBD1	TGTGCCAGCAGTAACCCGACAGGGGGCGCGGAGAAACTGTTTTTT	CASSNPTGGAEKLFF
.	TRBV10-3	TRBJ1-5	TRBD1	TGTGCCATCAGTCAGGCGGGACAGGGCAATCAGCCCCAGCATTTT	CAISQAGQGNQPQHF
.	TRBV11-2	TRBJ1-1	.	TGTGCCAGCAGCCAAGGGGTGAACACTGAAGCTTTCTTT	CASSQGVNTEAFF
.	TRBV21-1	TRBJ2-3	.	TGTGCCAGCAGCAAAAAAGCGGGGGGCCGGGATACGCAGTATTTT	CASSKKAGGRDTQYF
.	TRBV6-6	TRBJ2-1	.	TGTGCCAGCACCCCAAGGGGGGGGAACAATGAGCAGTTCTTC	CASTPRGGNNEQFF
.	TRBV5-8	TRBJ2-3	TRBD1	TGTGCCAGCAGCCCGCCCCTTAAAGAGAAAAGACAGGGTACGCAGTATTTT	CASSPPLKEKRQGTQYF
few	TRBV7-9	TRBJ1-1	TRBD1	TGTGCCAGCAGCTCTCCGGGACAGGGAAACATGGCTTTCTTT	CASSSPGQGNMAFF
.	TRBV7-2	TRBJ2-4	.	TGTGCCAGCAGCGAGCGACAGTTAGCCAAAAACATTCAGTACTTC	CASSERQLAKNIQYF
few	TRBV3-1/TRBV3-2	TRBJ2-5	.	TGTGCCAGCAGTTCGATCGGACGGACCCAAGAGACCCAGTACTTC	CASSSIGRTQETQYF
.	TRBV6-5	TRBJ2-5	TRBD1	TGTGCCAGCTCCCTGGACAGGGCCCAAGAGACCCAGTACTTC	CASSLDRAQETQYF
.	TRBV5-6	TRBJ1-2	.	TGTGCCAGCAGCTTGGCAGACGGAGAGAGCTATGGCTACACCTTC	CASSLADGESYGYTF
few	TRBV6-5	TRBJ2-2	.	TGTGCCAGCAGTTACGGATACTTACTGAACACCGGGGAGCTGTTTTTT	CASSYGYLLNTGELFF
.	TRBV9	TRBJ1-1	.	TGTGCCAGCAGCGTAGAAAACACTGAAGCTTTCTTT	CASSVENTEAFF
.	TRBV19	TRBJ2-5	TRBD1	TGTGCCAGTAGTCCCAGACAGGGTAGCATCCAGACCCAGTACTTC	CASSPRQGSIQTQYF
.	TRBV4-1	TRBJ1-2	.	TGCGCCAGCAGCCAAGATCCGCGGCGGTCCTCCTATGGCTACACCTTC	CASSQDPRRSSYGYTF
.	TRBV2	TRBJ1-2	.	TGTGCCAGCAGAATATTTGCCGGATTCTATGGCTACACCTTC	CASRIFAGFYGYTF
.	TRBV3-1/TRBV3-2	TRBJ1-1	TRBD1	TGTGCCAGCAGCCGTGGGGACAGCGAAGCTTTCTTT	CASSRGDSEAFF
once	TRBV5-1	TRBJ1-2	TRBD1	TGCGCCAGCAGCTTGGGTGGGGACAGCTATGGCTACACCTTC	CASSLGGDSYGYTF
once	TRBV4-1	TRBJ2-3	.	TGCGCCAGCAGCCAAGTCCCGGGGTTTGGCACAGATACGCAGTATTTT	CASSQVPGFGTDTQYF
.	TRBV2	TRBJ2-3	.	TGTGCCAGCAGACTGGGGAGCACAGATACGCAGTATTTT	CASRLGSTDTQYF
.	TRBV15	TRBJ2-1	.	TGTGCCACCAGCAGAGGTCTCTACAATGAGCAGTTCTTC	CATSRGLYNEQFF
.	TRBV14	TRBJ1-2	.	TGTGCCAGCAGCCAAGGACAGAACTATGGCTACACCTTC	CASSQGQNYGYTF
.	TRBV5-1	TRBJ2-2	.	TGCGCCAGCAGCCCAGACATAGACGGGGAGCTGTTTTTT	CASSPDIDGELFF
.	TRBV12-5	TRBJ2-3	TRBD2	TGTGCTAGTGGTCCTGGGACTAGCCAGGCAGATACGCAGTATTTT	CASGPGTSQADTQYF
.	TRBV23-1	TRBJ2-2	.	TGCGCCAGCAGTCAATCGACGGAAGTCGAGGGCACCGGGGAGCTGTTTTTT	CASSQSTEVEGTGELFF
few	TRBV7-9	TRBJ1-1	TRBD1	TGTGCCAGCAGCTGGTGGACAGGGGGGAACACTGAAGCTTTCTTT	CASSWWTGGNTEAFF
.	TRBV18	TRBJ1-2	.	TGTGCCAGCTCGGTCAGGACAGCAGCCAACTATGGCTACACCTTC	CASSVRTAANYGYTF
.	TRBV4-3	TRBJ2-2	.	TGCGCCAGCAGCCCACAGGGCTACACCGGGGAGCTGTTTTTT	CASSPQGYTGELFF